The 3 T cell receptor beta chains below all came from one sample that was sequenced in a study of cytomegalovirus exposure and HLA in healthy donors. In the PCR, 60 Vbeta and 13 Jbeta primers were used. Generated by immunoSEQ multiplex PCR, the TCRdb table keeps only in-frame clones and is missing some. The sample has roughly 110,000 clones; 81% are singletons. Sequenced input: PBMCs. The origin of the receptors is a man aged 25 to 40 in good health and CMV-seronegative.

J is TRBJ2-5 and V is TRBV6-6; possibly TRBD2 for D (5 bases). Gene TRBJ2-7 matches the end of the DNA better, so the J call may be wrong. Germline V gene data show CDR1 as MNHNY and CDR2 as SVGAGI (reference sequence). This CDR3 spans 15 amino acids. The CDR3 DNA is TGTGCCAGCAGTCCCCGGGGTAGGAGCTCCTACGAGCAGTACTTC. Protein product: CASSPRGRSSYEQYF.

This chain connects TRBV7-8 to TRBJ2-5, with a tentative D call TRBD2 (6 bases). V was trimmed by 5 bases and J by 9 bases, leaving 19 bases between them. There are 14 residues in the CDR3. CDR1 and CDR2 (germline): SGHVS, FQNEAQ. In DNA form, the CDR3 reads TGTGCCAGCAGCCCCCGGGACTTGACGATGTCCCAGTACTTC. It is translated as CASSPRDLTMSQYF.

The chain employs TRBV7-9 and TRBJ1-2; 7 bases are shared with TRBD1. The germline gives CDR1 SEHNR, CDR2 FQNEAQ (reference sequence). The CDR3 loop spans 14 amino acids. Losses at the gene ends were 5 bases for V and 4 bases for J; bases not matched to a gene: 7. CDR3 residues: CASSRDSDFYGYTF. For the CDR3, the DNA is TGTGCCAGCAGCCGGGACAGCGATTTCTATGGCTACACCTTC.